This T cell receptor beta chain was profiled in a study of blood T cell repertoires in COVID-19. The overall study: Material from acute and convalescent COVID-19 was sourced from the United States, Italy and Spain. T cells, B-cell-depleted T cells, or PBMCs supplied cDNA or gDNA.

V lost 3 bases to trimming and J lost 4 bases; unmatched junction nucleotides: 2. The CDR3 sequence is 15 residues long. Germline values: CDR1 MDHEN, CDR2 SYDVKM. In the authors' workflow: Reference gene primers were amplified, and this amplification served to estimate nucleated cell counts. Produced via immunoSEQ multiplex PCR; TCRdb's table is partial and in-frame only. V and J calls and clone size follow that table, whereas D and trimming were derived from the DNA. The sample holds around 21,000 clones, about four fifths seen once. The sequence derives from a man at least 80 years old with acute or convalescent COVID-19. The source material was peripheral blood. V is TRBV28 and J is TRBJ2-2; 10 bases map to TRBD2. CDR3 in amino acids: CASSFSSGGTGELFF. As DNA, the CDR3 is TGTGCCAGCAGTTTTTCTAGCGGGGGCACCGGGGAGCTGTTTTTT.